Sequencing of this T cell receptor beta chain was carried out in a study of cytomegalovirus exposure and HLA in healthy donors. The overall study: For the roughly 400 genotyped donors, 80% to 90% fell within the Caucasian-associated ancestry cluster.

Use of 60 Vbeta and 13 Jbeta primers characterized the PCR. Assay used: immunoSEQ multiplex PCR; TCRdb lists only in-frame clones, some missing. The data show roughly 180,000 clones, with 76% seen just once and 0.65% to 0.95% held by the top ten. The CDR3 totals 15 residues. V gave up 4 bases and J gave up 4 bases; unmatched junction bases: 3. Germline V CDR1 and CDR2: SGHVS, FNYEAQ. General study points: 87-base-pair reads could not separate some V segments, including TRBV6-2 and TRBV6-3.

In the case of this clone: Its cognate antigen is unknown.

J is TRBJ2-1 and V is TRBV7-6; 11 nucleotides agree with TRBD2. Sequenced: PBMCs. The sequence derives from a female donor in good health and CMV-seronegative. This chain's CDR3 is CASSSGLAEYNEQFF. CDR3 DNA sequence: TGTGCCAGCAGCTCGGGACTAGCGGAATACAATGAGCAGTTCTTC.